These 24 T cell receptor beta chains share one sample of origin, sequenced in a study of Graves' ophthalmopathy and Graves' hyperthyroidism. RNA transcripts served as template for amplifying TCR beta CDR3 sequences. The first-round RT-PCR employed HTBI primers together with the Qiagen OneStep RT-PCR kit. A multiplex PCR was then performed as the second round. Via MiXCR, TCRdb re-called the multiplex PCR reads, giving one row per CDR3 protein. The top ten hold under 3.5% of the sample, which has hundreds of thousands of distinct CDR3 sequences, around 21% seen once. Input material: peripheral blood. The receptor set was obtained from a woman in her late teens or twenties with stable Graves' hyperthyroidism.

This clonotype appeared many times. The gene calls are TRBV6-5 and TRBJ2-5, with 11 bases matching TRBD2. The CDR3 has 14 amino acids. The V and J ends lost 8 bases and 2 bases, in that order; junction bases with no gene match: 4. The V gene's germline CDR1 is MNHEY and CDR2 SVGAGI. The DNA for the CDR3 is TGTGCCAGCGGGGGGACTAGCGGACAAGAGACCCAGTACTTC. Translation gives CASGGTSGQETQYF.

At least ten counts were recorded for this clonotype. The gene calls are TRBV2 and TRBJ2-7; D tentatively fits TRBD1 or TRBD2 (5 bases each). V was shortened by 5 bases and J by 7 bases, with 15 bases between the two germline ends. The CDR3 contains 13 residues. Germline CDR1 is SNHLY and CDR2 is FYNNEI. CDR3 protein: CASSRDLAIEQYF. The CDR3 region has the DNA TGTGCCAGCAGTCGGGACCTAGCTATTGAGCAGTACTTC.

This clonotype was counted ten times or more. The chain has TRBV20-1 and TRBJ2-7, with 9 bases lining up with TRBD2. CDR3 size: 15 residues. The germline gives CDR1 DFQATT, CDR2 SNEGSKA (reference sequence). The junction had 14 bases not matched to a gene; V was cut back by 5 bases and J by 6 bases. CDR3 DNA: TGCAGTGCTGCTCTTAGCGGGAGAATTACTACCGAGCAGTACTTC. It encodes CSAALSGRITTEQYF.

This chain connects TRBV18 to TRBJ2-2; TRBD1 agrees at 7 bases. V dropped 5 bases and J dropped 6; count of bases not matched to a gene: 12. From germline, CDR1 is KGHSH and CDR2 LQKENI. This CDR3 spans 16 amino acids. The CDR3 region is CASSTDRSGLAGELFF. Here the CDR3 DNA reads TGTGCCAGCTCAACGGACAGGTCTGGATTGGCCGGGGAGCTGTTTTTT. Full variable domain (missing parts from reference TRBV18 and TRBJ2-2): NAGVMQNPRHLVRRRGQEARLRCSPMKGHSHVYWYRQLPEEGLKFMVYLQKENIIDESGMPKERFSAEFPKEGPSILRIQQVVRGDSAAYFCASSTDRSGLAGELFFGEGSRLTVL.

A few counts support this clonotype. This CDR3 reads CASSQQAVPYEQYF. The CDR3 nucleotides read TGTGCCAGCAGTCAACAAGCGGTTCCCTACGAGCAGTACTTC. The rearrangement links TRBV6-1 to TRBJ2-7; possible D gene TRBD2, 5 bases. V lost 5 bases to trimming and J lost 2 bases, with 13 bases between them. Germline assignment: CDR1 MNHNS and CDR2 SASEGT. This CDR3 region has 14 residues.

The chain combines TRBV7-2 with TRBJ1-6; D ambiguous. Germline V CDR1 and CDR2: SGHTA, FQGNSA. This CDR3 is 16 amino acids long. V dropped 5 bases and J dropped 3 bases, with 14 bases sitting between them. The CDR3 loop is CASSRRRRRYNSPLHF. CDR3 coding DNA: TGTGCCAGCAGCCGTCGTCGGCGGCGCTATAATTCACCCCTCCACTTT.

This clonotype has a handful of counts. This chain connects TRBV15 to TRBJ2-7; 13 positions match TRBD2. Losses at the gene ends were 6 bases for V and 4 bases for J; bases not matched to a gene: 15. This CDR3 comprises 18 residues. Germline values: CDR1 LNHNV, CDR2 YYDKDF (reference sequence). The CDR3 is CATSRTRTSGSAMYEQYF. CDR3 bases: TGTGCCACCAGTCGGACTCGGACTAGCGGGAGCGCCATGTACGAGCAGTACTTC.

This clonotype was counted at least ten times. The rearrangement uses TRBV10-3 and TRBJ2-5, with 9 nucleotides matching TRBD2. The J segment lost 7 bases and the V segment lost 5 bases, leaving 11 bases of the junction unmatched. CDR3 length: 15 residues. Germline loops: CDR1 ENHRY, CDR2 SYGVKD. For the CDR3, the DNA is TGTGCCATCAGTCCAGCGGGGGGATCCCAGGGGACCCAGTACTTC. As protein: CAISPAGGSQGTQYF.

The count of this clonotype is one. This chain joins TRBV11-2 and TRBJ2-2, with 10 bases fitting TRBD2. The germline CDR1 and CDR2 sequences are SGHAT and FQNNGV. The junction had 7 bases not matched to a gene; V was cut back by 5 bases and J by 4 bases. CDR3 size: 16 residues. CDR3 in DNA: TGTGCCAGCAGCCGCCCGGGACTAGCGATCACCGGGGAGCTGTTTTTT. It is translated as CASSRPGLAITGELFF.

This clonotype was seen at least ten times. V and J are TRBV12-3 or TRBV12-4 and TRBJ2-7; tentative D call: TRBD2 (6 bases). V lost 6 bases and J 2 bases, leaving 11 bases between the germline ends. The CDR3 covers 13 residues. This CDR3 reads CASSAGTPYEQYF. The DNA of the CDR3 is TGTGCCAGCAGCGCCGGGACTCCCTACGAGCAGTACTTC.

The sample holds many counts of this clonotype. The CDR3 sequence is CASSPGLGPLTYEQYF. The CDR3 DNA is TGTGCCAGCAGCCCCGGACTAGGGCCTCTAACGTACGAGCAGTACTTC. The gene calls are TRBV5-6 and TRBJ2-7; TRBD2 matches at 7 bases. Germline loops: CDR1 SGHDT, CDR2 YYEEEE. Germline trimming cut 4 bases from V and 4 bases from J; bases unmatched to any gene: 14. The CDR3 is 16 amino acids.

There are many counts of this clonotype. The chain is built from TRBV9 and TRBJ2-7; D is perhaps TRBD2 (5 bases). The CDR3 is 13 amino acids. Germline lookup yields CDR1 SGDLS and CDR2 YYNGEE. Trimming shortened V by 4 bases and J by 7 bases, and 15 bases separated the two germline ends. The CDR3 bases are TGTGCCAGCAGCCCTGGGAGATCTAGGGAGCAGTACTTC. Its protein product is CASSPGRSREQYF.

The chain employs TRBV15 and TRBJ1-1, with TRBD1 matching over 7 bases. The CDR3 length is 19 residues. With V trimmed by 2 bases and J by 13 bases, 28 bases remained unmatched. The V gene's germline CDR1 is LNHNV and CDR2 YYDKDF (reference sequence). The CDR3 here is CATSRRRTGGQGRRNESFF. Written as DNA, the CDR3 is TGTGCCACCAGCAGAAGGAGGACAGGAGGCCAGGGCCGGAGGAATGAAAGTTTCTTT.

This clonotype appeared many times. DNA of the CDR3: TGCGCCAGCAGCTTTGCGGACCCATTAAGAGAGCAGTACTTC. Encoded protein: CASSFADPLREQYF. The V gene is TRBV5-1, the J gene TRBJ2-7, with unresolved D. Germline CDR1 reads SGHRS; CDR2 reads YFSETQ. The CDR3 loop spans 14 amino acids. Trimming stripped 2 bases from V and 7 bases from J, with 16 bases between.

The genes are TRBV4-1 and TRBJ2-7, with TRBD1 matching 7 bases. Germline-derived CDR1 and CDR2 are MGHRA and YSYEKL. V shed 4 bases and J 0 bases; nucleotides not matched to a gene: 12. This CDR3 comprises 17 residues. In nucleotides, the CDR3 is TGCGCCAGCAGCCTAACCCTTGACAGGGTTAGCTCCTACGAGCAGTACTTC. Translated: CASSLTLDRVSSYEQYF.

Many counts were recorded for this clonotype. V and J are TRBV27 and TRBJ2-2; 7 positions agree with TRBD2. The CDR3 has 16 residues. The junction had 16 bases not matched to a gene; V was cut back by 8 bases and J by 7 bases. CDR1 and CDR2 from the germline V gene are MNHEY and SMNVEV (reference sequence). In DNA, the CDR3 is TGTGCCAGCTTATTATCATGGACTAGTCTGGGCGGGGAGCTGTTTTTT. Encoded protein: CASLLSWTSLGGELFF.

This clonotype was seen repeatedly, ten times or more. The rearrangement uses TRBV12-3 or TRBV12-4 and TRBJ1-1, with 7 bases lining up with TRBD1. CDR3 length: 13 residues. Unmatched junction bases numbered 7, after V lost 6 bases and J lost 6 bases. CDR3 nucleotides: TGTGCCAGCAGACCCGGACAGGCTTCTGAAGCTTTCTTT. It codes for CASRPGQASEAFF.

This clonotype was seen ten or more times. This chain connects TRBV7-3 to TRBJ1-6; D not certain. The CDR3 is 14 residues long. Germline assignment: CDR1 SGHTA and CDR2 FQGTGA. Deletions cut 2 bases from V and 10 bases from J, with 12 bases between. The CDR3 reads CASSLRGSRSPLHF. CDR3 bases: TGTGCCAGCAGCTTACGAGGGTCCCGGTCACCCCTCCACTTT.

This chain joins TRBV6-5 and TRBJ1-1, with no clear D. There are 16 residues in the CDR3. Deletions cut 4 bases from V and 2 bases from J, with 17 bases between. Germline CDR1 MNHEY, CDR2 SVGAGI. As DNA, the CDR3 is TGTGCCAGCAGTTTAACACCGCGCGACATTAACACTGAAGCTTTCTTT. Translated, it gives CASSLTPRDINTEAFF.

This clonotype has just a few counts. Written as DNA, the CDR3 is TGTGCCAGCAGCTCCGACAGGCGCTATGGCTACACCTTC. Its protein product is CASSSDRRYGYTF. The J gene is TRBJ1-2, the V gene TRBV7-8; D perhaps matches TRBD1 (6 bases). Germline CDR1 and CDR2: SGHVS and FQNEAQ. V was trimmed by 4 bases and J by 4 bases, leaving 10 bases between them. The CDR3 length is 13 residues.

This clonotype was detected a few times. The gene calls are TRBV4-2 and TRBJ2-7, with 9 bases matching TRBD2. CDR1 LGHNA and CDR2 YNFKEQ come from the germline V gene. Trimming cost V 0 bases and J 2 bases; bases outside gene matches: 5. The CDR3 consists of 16 residues. The CDR3 reads CASSQEETSGTYEQYF. CDR3 DNA sequence: TGTGCCAGCAGCCAAGAGGAGACTAGCGGAACCTACGAGCAGTACTTC.

The genes are TRBV2 and TRBJ1-6, with D possibly matching TRBD1 (5 bases). V gave up 2 bases and J gave up 10 bases, with 12 bases separating them. The length of the CDR3 is 14 residues. Germline lookup yields CDR1 SNHLY and CDR2 FYNNEI. The CDR3 sequence is CASSELGVSSPLHF. The CDR3 DNA sequence: TGTGCCAGCAGTGAATTGGGGGTTAGCTCACCCCTCCACTTT.

This clonotype showed up many times. The chain carries TRBV11-2 and TRBJ2-5; no clear D gene. Germline assignment: CDR1 SGHAT and CDR2 FQNNGV. This CDR3 is 12 amino acids long. V dropped 0 bases and J dropped 10 bases, with 9 bases sitting between them. The CDR3 nucleotides read TGTGCCAGCAGCTTAGATGTGTTTATCCAGTACTTC. As protein: CASSLDVFIQYF.

The sample holds a few counts of this clonotype. This rearrangement joins TRBV20-1 to TRBJ1-2, with D unclear. In germline, CDR1 is DFQATT, CDR2 SNEGSKA (reference sequence). Trimming shortened V by 3 bases and J by 7 bases, and 15 bases separated the two germline ends. The CDR3 consists of 13 residues. The CDR3 loop reads CSARAGWWGGYTF. The CDR3 nucleotides read TGCAGTGCTAGGGCGGGATGGTGGGGTGGCTACACCTTC.